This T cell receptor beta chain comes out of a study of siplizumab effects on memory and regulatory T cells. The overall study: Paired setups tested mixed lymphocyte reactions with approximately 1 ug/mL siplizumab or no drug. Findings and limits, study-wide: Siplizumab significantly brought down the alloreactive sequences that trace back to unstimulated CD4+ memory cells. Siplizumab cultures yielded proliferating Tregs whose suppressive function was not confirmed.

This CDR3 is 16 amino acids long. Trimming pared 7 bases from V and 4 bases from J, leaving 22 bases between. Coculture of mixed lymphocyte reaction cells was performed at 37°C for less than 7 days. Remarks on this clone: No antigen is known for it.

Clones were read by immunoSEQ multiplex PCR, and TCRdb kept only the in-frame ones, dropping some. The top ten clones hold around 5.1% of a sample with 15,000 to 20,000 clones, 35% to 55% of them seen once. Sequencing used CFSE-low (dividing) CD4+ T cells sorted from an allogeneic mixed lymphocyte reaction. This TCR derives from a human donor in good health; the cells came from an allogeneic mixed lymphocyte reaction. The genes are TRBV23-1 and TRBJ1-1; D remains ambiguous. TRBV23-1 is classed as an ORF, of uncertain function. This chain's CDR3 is CASIAYLPRKSTEAFF. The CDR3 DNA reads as TGCGCCAGCATTGCTTATCTGCCCCGTAAAAGCACTGAAGCTTTCTTT.